A single sample gave rise to the 4 T cell receptor beta chains below, sequenced in a study of beta chain features in type 1 diabetes. The whole isolated RNA underwent reverse transcription, so sequencing captured expressed TCRB transcripts. The protocol was immunoSEQ multiplex PCR, while the TCRdb copy is restricted to in-frame clones and leaves out a portion. The sample contains roughly 250,000 clones, 68% of which appear only once. Specimen: naive CD4+ T cells from blood. These receptors all stem from a man younger than 40 in good health.

The rearrangement joins TRBV25-1 to TRBJ1-6; no definite D call. Trimming pared 0 bases from V and 12 bases from J, leaving 9 bases between. This CDR3 comprises 13 residues. Germline V gene sequence: CDR1 MGHDK, CDR2 SYGVNS. CDR3 in amino acids: CASSEYLVEPLHF. The CDR3 region has the DNA TGTGCCAGCAGTGAATATCTGGTGGAACCCCTCCACTTT. Filled out from reference TRBV25-1 and TRBJ1-6, the complete variable domain reads EADIYQTPRYLVIGTGKKITLECSQTMGHDKMYWYQQDPGMELHLIHYSYGVNSTEKGDLSSESTVSRIRTEHFPLTLESARPSHTSQYLCASSEYLVEPLHFGNGTRLTVT.

This clone was seen only a few times. The gene calls are TRBV30 and TRBJ2-6; D unclear. The CDR3 has 14 amino acids. Trimming stripped 5 bases from V and 0 bases from J, with 8 bases between. Germline V lookup: CDR1 GTSNPN, CDR2 SVGIG (reference sequence). The CDR3 is CAWGLGSGANVLTF. The CDR3 region has the DNA TGTGCCTGGGGGCTTGGCTCTGGGGCCAACGTCCTGACTTTC.

V usage is TRBV7-2 and J usage is TRBJ2-3; D possibly matches TRBD1 or TRBD2 (5 bases each). Between the trimmed V and J ends, which lost 3 bases and 4 bases, there was a span of 8 bases. The germline CDR1 and CDR2 sequences are SGHTA and FQGNSA. The CDR3 is 13 residues long. The CDR3 nucleotides read TGTGCCAGCAGCTTCCGAGGGGCAGATACGCAGTATTTT. Translating gives CASSFRGADTQYF.

This chain connects TRBV20-1 to TRBJ2-7; D unclear. V was trimmed by 5 bases and J by 11 bases, leaving 7 bases between them. The CDR3 has 8 residues. Germline V gene lookup returns CDR1 DFQATT and CDR2 SNEGSKA (reference sequence). This CDR3 is CSALDKYF. In nucleotides, the CDR3 is TGCAGTGCTCTTGATAAGTACTTC.